The rows below give T cell receptor beta chains drawn from one sample of a study of CD8+CD57+ T cells in acquired aplastic anemia. Each CDR3 protein gets one entry after TCRdb re-called the reads with MiXCR. This table has 160,000 or so distinct CDR3 sequences, around 47% appearing once. Material for sequencing was sorted CD4+, CD8+, or CD8+CD57+ T cells (not recorded which) from PBMCs. The receptors here all came from a human donor with aplastic anemia. Each CDR3 is given with its conserved first and last residue. The D gene is left open where the match is weak. Clone size appears in some rows only: once, few, many, or a class for an expanded clone.

D gene: NA; CDR3 length: 13; clone size: many; V gene: TRBV6-1; J gene: TRBJ1-5; CDR3 DNA: TGTGCCAGCCCCTGGACAGTCAATCAGCCCCAGCATTTT; CDR3 protein: CASPWTVNQPQHF
D gene: NA; CDR3 length: 14; clone size: once; V gene: TRBV19; J gene: TRBJ1-3; CDR3 DNA: TGTGCCGCCGAAGGGGGGGCGGCTGGAAACACCATATATTTT; CDR3 protein: CAAEGGAAGNTIYF
D gene: NA; CDR3 length: 16; clone size: NA; V gene: TRBV5-6; J gene: TRBJ2-1; CDR3 DNA: TGTGCCAGCAGCCTGGACCAAAGCGGTTCCTACAATGAGCAGTTCTTC; CDR3 protein: CASSLDQSGSYNEQFF
D gene: TRBD1; CDR3 length: 16; clone size: few; V gene: TRBV4-1; J gene: TRBJ1-4; CDR3 DNA: TGCGCCAGTTCGTCCGGGACAGGGGTATCTAATGAAAAACTGTTTTTT; CDR3 protein: CASSSGTGVSNEKLFF
D gene: TRBD1; CDR3 length: 15; clone size: NA; V gene: TRBV2; J gene: TRBJ1-1; CDR3 DNA: TGTGCCAGTGGGGGACAGTGGCCCTTGAACACTGAAGCTTTCTTT; CDR3 protein: CASGGQWPLNTEAFF
D gene: TRBD1; CDR3 length: 14; clone size: NA; V gene: TRBV19; J gene: TRBJ1-2; CDR3 DNA: TGTGCCAGTATCCCGACAGGGTTGAATTATGGCTACACCTTC; CDR3 protein: CASIPTGLNYGYTF
D gene: NA; CDR3 length: 11; clone size: NA; V gene: TRBV19; J gene: TRBJ2-7; CDR3 DNA: TGTGCCAGTAGTGCCTCCTCGGGACAGTACTTC; CDR3 protein: CASSASSGQYF
D gene: NA; CDR3 length: 9; clone size: many; V gene: TRBV29-1; J gene: TRBJ1-2; CDR3 DNA: TGCAGCGCCGGAGATGGCTACACCTTC; CDR3 protein: CSAGDGYTF
D gene: TRBD1; CDR3 length: 15; clone size: once; V gene: TRBV7-8; J gene: TRBJ2-7; CDR3 DNA: TGTGCCAGCAGCTACTGGACAGGGATCTCCTACGAGCAGTACTTC; CDR3 protein: CASSYWTGISYEQYF
D gene: NA; CDR3 length: 13; clone size: medium-sized; V gene: TRBV19; J gene: TRBJ1-3; CDR3 DNA: TGTGCCAGTACGGACACCGGTCGAAACACCATATATTTT; CDR3 protein: CASTDTGRNTIYF
D gene: TRBD1; CDR3 length: 14; clone size: NA; V gene: TRBV4-2; J gene: TRBJ2-3; CDR3 DNA: TGTGCCGGCAGCCTCGGGACAGGGAGAGATACGCAGTATTTT; CDR3 protein: CAGSLGTGRDTQYF
D gene: NA; CDR3 length: 13; clone size: many; V gene: TRBV6-1; J gene: TRBJ2-2; CDR3 DNA: TGTGCCAGCAGGCCTAGCGAAACCGGGGAGCTGTTTTTT; CDR3 protein: CASRPSETGELFF
D gene: NA; CDR3 length: 15; clone size: NA; V gene: TRBV15; J gene: TRBJ1-4; CDR3 DNA: TGTGCCACCAGCAGAGATAAGGGATCGAATGGAAAACTGTTTTTC; CDR3 protein: CATSRDKGSNGKLFF
D gene: TRBD1; CDR3 length: 15; clone size: NA; V gene: TRBV5-1; J gene: TRBJ1-6; CDR3 DNA: TGCGCCAGCAGCTGGGACAGGGGAAGCAATTCACCCCTCCACTTT; CDR3 protein: CASSWDRGSNSPLHF
D gene: NA; CDR3 length: 13; clone size: many; V gene: TRBV2; J gene: TRBJ1-1; CDR3 DNA: TGTGCCAGCAGTGTCAGGGTCGGAACTGAAGCTTTCTTT; CDR3 protein: CASSVRVGTEAFF
D gene: NA; CDR3 length: 13; clone size: NA; V gene: TRBV24-1; J gene: TRBJ2-1; CDR3 DNA: TGTGCCACCCGTTCGAGACTCTACAATGAGCAGTTCTTC; CDR3 protein: CATRSRLYNEQFF
D gene: NA; CDR3 length: 14; clone size: many; V gene: TRBV7-2; J gene: TRBJ1-6; CDR3 DNA: TGTGCCAGCAGCCGTGCCGGGGCTAATTCACCCCTCCACTTT; CDR3 protein: CASSRAGANSPLHF
D gene: NA; CDR3 length: 17; clone size: once; V gene: TRBV9; J gene: TRBJ2-6; CDR3 DNA: TGTGCCAGCAGCGTGGGCAACTTCCGCTCTGGGGCCAACGTCCTGACCTTC; CDR3 protein: CASSVGNFRSGANVLTF
D gene: TRBD1; CDR3 length: 14; clone size: NA; V gene: TRBV5-1; J gene: TRBJ1-2; CDR3 DNA: TGCGCCAGCAGCTTGGGGGACAGAAACTATGGCTACGCCTTC; CDR3 protein: CASSLGDRNYGYAF
D gene: TRBD2; CDR3 length: 13; clone size: NA; V gene: TRBV29-1; J gene: TRBJ2-5; CDR3 DNA: TGCAGCGTTGGCCTACTAGCGGGAGAGACCCAGTACTTC; CDR3 protein: CSVGLLAGETQYF
D gene: NA; CDR3 length: 15; clone size: few; V gene: TRBV11-1; J gene: TRBJ2-1; CDR3 DNA: TGTGCCAGCAGCCCTCCAAGCGGGCAAAGCAATGAGCAGTTCTTC; CDR3 protein: CASSPPSGQSNEQFF